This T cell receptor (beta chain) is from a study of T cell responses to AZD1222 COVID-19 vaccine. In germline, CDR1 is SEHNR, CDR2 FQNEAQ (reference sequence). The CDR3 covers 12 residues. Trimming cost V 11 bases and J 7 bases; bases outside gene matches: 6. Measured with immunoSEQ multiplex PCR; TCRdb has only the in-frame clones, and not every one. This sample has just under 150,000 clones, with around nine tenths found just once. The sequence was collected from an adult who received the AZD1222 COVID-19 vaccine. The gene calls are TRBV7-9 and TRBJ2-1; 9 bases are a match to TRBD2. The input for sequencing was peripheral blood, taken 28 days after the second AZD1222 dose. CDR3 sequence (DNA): TGTGCCGTGAGGACTAGCGAGAATGAGCAGTTCTTC. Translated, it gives CAVRTSENEQFF. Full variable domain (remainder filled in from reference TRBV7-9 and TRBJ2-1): DTGVSQNPRHKITKRGQNVTFRCDPISEHNRLYWYRQTLGQGPEFLTYFQNEAQLEKSRLLSDRFSAERPKGSFSTLEIQRTEQGDSAMYLCAVRTSENEQFFGPGTRLTVL.